A selection of T cell receptor beta chains follows, all from one sample in a study of cytomegalovirus exposure and HLA in healthy donors. Method: immunoSEQ multiplex PCR; TCRdb's copy keeps in-frame clones and lacks some. This table has roughly 200,000 clones, around three quarters appearing once. Material: PBMCs. These receptors all stem from a young man in good health and CMV-seronegative. The conserved cysteine and the conserved F or W are not part of the CDR3 here. D genes are given only for firm matches. Size is omitted from some rows. Given values are once, few, many or a class for expanded clones.

clone_size j_call d_call v_call cdr3_aa
. TRBJ2-7 TRBD1 TRBV5-4 ASSRRQGGTYEQY
. TRBJ2-3 TRBD2 TRBV4-2 ASSPTPGREKADTQY
few TRBJ1-4 . TRBV29-1 SVLVTGSEKLF
. TRBJ1-1 TRBD1 TRBV28 ASTLGGQGILAF
few TRBJ1-5 . TRBV23-1 ASGDRLCNQPQH
. TRBJ2-5 TRBD1 TRBV28 ASSLPDRGGEQY
once TRBJ1-2 . TRBV2 ASSERPERVNYGYT
. TRBJ2-7 . TRBV19 ASADDYEQY
. TRBJ2-1 TRBD2 TRBV6-1 ASKAGVYNEQF
. TRBJ1-2 . TRBV10-3 AISESSGKRANGYT
. TRBJ2-7 . TRBV11-2 ASSTRQYSYEQY
. TRBJ1-1 . TRBV19 ASKRSIGGAVPEAF
. TRBJ2-5 TRBD2 TRBV7-3 ASSPTGGRQETQY
. TRBJ1-2 . TRBV19 ASIPRQNLNYGYT
. TRBJ2-7 . TRBV29-1 SVEVTDMSYEQY
. TRBJ1-1 TRBD1 TRBV7-3 ASSSLPGTGRGAEAF
once TRBJ2-7 . TRBV27 ASSTSVFGDSSLRSYEQY
. TRBJ1-1 . TRBV9 ASSLGAGGGTEAF
. TRBJ2-5 . TRBV14 ASSSVGGARETQY
. TRBJ2-1 . TRBV11-2 ASSLVGSALSPLNEQF
. TRBJ1-1 . TRBV6-5 ASSYLGGGSDTEAF
. TRBJ2-5 TRBD1 TRBV5-1 ASSLAGQGETQY
. TRBJ1-1 . TRBV29-1 SVERGVYTEAF
once TRBJ1-2 TRBD1 TRBV27 ASSSGQGWKGYT
once TRBJ2-1 . TRBV19 ASSRDFYNEQF
. TRBJ1-1 . TRBV9 ASSPKQVGTEAF
. TRBJ2-2 TRBD2 TRBV11-3 ASSPSPSGTNTGELF
few TRBJ1-2 TRBD1 TRBV28 ASSLWTGDYGYT
. TRBJ1-2 . TRBV15 ATSRGQGKSAYGYT
. TRBJ2-5 . TRBV9 ASSAQETQY
. TRBJ1-2 . TRBV6-6 ASSPGYGYT
. TRBJ1-3 . TRBV27 ASSLQSSGNTIY
once TRBJ1-1 TRBD1 TRBV27 ASSLSQAGTANTEAF
. TRBJ1-2 . TRBV7-9 ASSLAALYGYT
few TRBJ1-1 . TRBV6-5 ASSRVGSNTEAF
. TRBJ2-2 . TRBV5-1 ASSLTGIPTGELF
. TRBJ1-2 . TRBV6-1 ASSEAGGGYT
. TRBJ1-2 TRBD1 TRBV27 ASRVTGRANYGYT
. TRBJ2-7 TRBD2 TRBV5-4 ASSPRAGTSSYEQY
once TRBJ2-2 TRBD1 TRBV5-4 ASSMDRWNTGELF
. TRBJ2-7 . TRBV6-5 ATTERVTYEQY
. TRBJ2-5 . TRBV28 ASSSTNSLQTQY
. TRBJ2-7 . TRBV25-1 ASSEDKQAYSYEQY
. TRBJ2-3 . TRBV7-9 ASSTLDSEAQY
. TRBJ1-2 . TRBV6-5 ASSSRVAGAGYT
. TRBJ1-1 TRBD1 TRBV9 ASSAERMGQGSTEAF
. TRBJ1-1 . TRBV11-2 ASSVPGTPTTEAF
once TRBJ2-5 TRBD2 TRBV5-6 ASSFDPGGGGETQY
. TRBJ2-5 TRBD2 TRBV5-1 ASTLEGRGRYQETQY
. TRBJ2-7 . TRBV25-1 ASSDRWGVRNEQY
once TRBJ2-2 . TRBV6-1 ASESNRVGGELF
. TRBJ1-1 . TRBV18 ASSPPSQTEAF
. TRBJ2-1 . TRBV9 ASSAQTGSYNEQF
few TRBJ2-5 TRBD2 TRBV15 ATNLGGGRAVKTQY
. TRBJ2-3 . TRBV9 ASSVGGPPSDTQY
. TRBJ2-5 . TRBV15 ATSRDPGRLSAPPETQY
. TRBJ2-1 TRBD2 TRBV19 ATRLAGRYEQF
few TRBJ2-7 . TRBV19 ASSRGGVEQY
. TRBJ2-5 . TRBV14 ASSPTEETQY